This T cell receptor (beta chain) is drawn from a study of blood T cell repertoires in COVID-19. Germline CDR1 is LGHNT and CDR2 is FRNRAP. V shed 4 bases, J shed 0 bases, and the junction held 1 base outside the gene matches. The CDR3 runs to 15 residues. Donors in Cohort 3 who had recovered were those with two negative PCRs, healthcare professional clearance, or resolution of their symptoms. Only in-frame clones appear in the TCRdb table, and some are missing; sequencing was by immunoSEQ multiplex PCR. The sample has some 400,000 clones; 89% are singletons. The receptor's source is a woman in her 30s who had recovered from COVID-19. The J gene is TRBJ1-1, the V gene TRBV12-5; 11 positions match TRBD1. Sequencing was done on a sample of PBMCs or T cells enriched from blood (not recorded which). Here the CDR3 DNA reads TGTGCTAGTGGTTCGGGACAGGGGGTGAACACTGAAGCTTTCTTT. Encoded protein: CASGSGQGVNTEAFF.